This section outlines one T cell receptor beta chain sequence together with its context. What it recognizes is unknown. The length of the CDR3 is 13 residues. Germline assignment: CDR1 LNHNV and CDR2 YYDKDF (reference sequence). The second PCR ran roughly 6 to 11 cycles with a sample-barcoded 5' primer and J-beta primers. Via MiXCR, TCRdb re-called the 5' RACE reads, giving one row per CDR3 protein. The table has about 1.5 million distinct CDR3 sequences, about 42% seen once. The sample is drawn from a study of blood T cells in healthy people across ages. General study results and limits: More naive CD4+ cells and higher diversity marked long-lived donors relative to aged donors.

The sample was blood. The V call is TRBV15, the J call TRBJ2-4, with D perhaps TRBD2 (5 bases). The J call could be wrong; TRBJ2-7 is a better fit for the DNA end. The TCR comes from a woman aged 18-29 years in good health. As DNA, the CDR3 is TGTGCCACCAGCAGGACAAGCGGCTACGAGCAGTACTTC. Its translation is CATSRTSGYEQYF.